What follows are 19 T cell receptor beta chains derived from one specimen sequenced in a study of blood T cells in healthy people across ages. Using a J-beta primer mix together with a sample-barcoded 5' primer, a second PCR was run for about 7 to 12 cycles. TCRdb reprocessed the 5' RACE reads with MiXCR, giving one entry per CDR3 protein. The top ten clones hold 30% to 45% of a sample with about 640,000 distinct CDR3 sequences, about 53% of them seen once. Material: blood. The receptors here all came from a man in his 60s in good health.

This clonotype appeared a few times. The chain couples TRBV12-3 or TRBV12-4 to TRBJ2-1; TRBD2 matches 7 bases. V lost 1 base and J lost 0; bases outside the gene matches: 0. There are 15 residues in the CDR3. This CDR3 reads CASSLGEGSYNEQFF. CDR3 nucleotides: TGTGCCAGCAGTTTAGGGGAGGGCTCCTACAATGAGCAGTTCTTC.

This clonotype was detected only a few times. DNA of the CDR3: TGTGCCAGCAGTTACGGGGTGACAACGAGCTCCTACGAGCAGTACTTC. Amino acids: CASSYGVTTSSYEQYF. The genes are TRBV6-5 and TRBJ2-7, with D uncertain. Trimming shortened V by 2 bases and J by 0 bases, and 14 bases separated the two germline ends. The germline gives CDR1 MNHEY, CDR2 SVGAGI. There are 16 residues in the CDR3.

The chain employs TRBV11-2 and TRBJ2-5; TRBD1 matches 11 bases. V lost 4 bases, J lost 5 bases, and 6 bases stayed unmatched. Germline V gives CDR1 SGHAT, CDR2 FQNNGV. This CDR3 contains 15 residues. CDR3 protein: CASSSGQGAQETQYF. The CDR3 coding sequence is TGTGCCAGCAGCTCCGGACAGGGGGCACAGGAGACCCAGTACTTC.

This clonotype was recorded only once. The chain has TRBV7-2 and TRBJ2-7, with 12 bases that match TRBD2. The CDR3 sequence is 16 residues long. The V segment lost 5 bases and the J segment 0 bases; nucleotides outside the gene matches: 5. The germline V gene has CDR1 SGHTA and CDR2 FQGNSA. The CDR3 DNA reads as TGTGCCAGCAGCAGGACTAGCGGGGACAGCTCCTACGAGCAGTACTTC. It specifies CASSRTSGDSSYEQYF.

The J gene is TRBJ2-5, the V gene TRBV5-1; D is ambiguous. The CDR3 loop spans 17 amino acids. The germline CDR1 and CDR2 sequences are SGHRS and YFSETQ. Trimming cost V 0 bases and J 4 bases, with 19 bases left between them. CDR3 amino acids: CASSLGGVWGAAETQYF. CDR3 nucleotide sequence: TGCGCCAGCAGCTTGGGAGGAGTTTGGGGTGCGGCAGAGACCCAGTACTTC.

The gene calls are TRBV7-2 and TRBJ2-3; 14 bases agree with TRBD2. J was trimmed by 14 bases and V by 5 bases; bases with no gene match: 12. This CDR3 contains 15 residues. The germline V gene has CDR1 SGHTA and CDR2 FQGNSA. The CDR3 sequence: CASSPGGLAGAAPYF. The CDR3 bases are TGTGCCAGCAGCCCAGGGGGACTAGCGGGGGCCGCCCCGTATTTT.

CDR3 nucleotides: TGTGCCAGCAGTGAGAAGTCGGGGGCCTACAATGAGCAGTTCTTC. Protein sequence: CASSEKSGAYNEQFF. The chain couples TRBV2 to TRBJ2-1, with D tentatively TRBD2 (6 bases). This CDR3 has 15 amino acids. Trimming left V 3 bases short and J 2 bases short, with 11 bases between. From germline, CDR1 is SNHLY and CDR2 FYNNEI.

The rearrangement uses TRBV15 and TRBJ2-1; TRBD2 agrees at 10 bases. The V and J ends lost 0 bases and 7 bases, in that order; junction bases with no gene match: 6. The germline gives CDR1 LNHNV, CDR2 YYDKDF (reference sequence). This CDR3 region has 16 residues. For the CDR3, the DNA is TGTGCCACCAGCAGAGAGGTCGGTAGCGGGGGGAATGAGCAGTTCTTC. This translates into CATSREVGSGGNEQFF.

The chain couples TRBV18 to TRBJ1-2; TRBD1 aligns across 9 bases. After removal of 6 bases from V and 2 bases from J, the junction contained 7 bases not matched to a gene. Per the germline V gene, CDR1 is KGHSH and CDR2 is LQKENI. The CDR3 has 15 residues. The CDR3 spells CASSPTGGRNYGYTF. In DNA, the CDR3 is TGTGCCAGCTCGCCGACAGGGGGTCGGAACTATGGCTACACCTTC.

This chain links TRBV12-3 or TRBV12-4 with TRBJ1-3, with 7 bases fitting TRBD1. The CDR3 has 15 residues. Losses at the gene ends were 8 bases for V and 4 bases for J; bases not matched to a gene: 11. The CDR3 region has the DNA TGTGCCAGCGGACGGACAGGCGGCGAGGGAAACACCATATATTTT. It codes for CASGRTGGEGNTIYF.

This clonotype has more than one count but fewer than ten. V usage is TRBV20-1 and J usage is TRBJ2-4, with D tentatively TRBD1 (6 bases). This CDR3 is 15 amino acids long. V was clipped by 6 bases and J by 0 bases, with 15 bases between them. Germline V CDR1 and CDR2: DFQATT, SNEGSKA (reference sequence). CDR3: CSANGTPLAKNIQYF. CDR3 DNA: TGCAGTGCAAACGGGACACCTCTAGCCAAAAACATTCAGTACTTC.

The chain has TRBV7-9 and TRBJ2-7, with 11 bases identical to TRBD1. The J call may be incorrect, as the DNA end agrees better with TRBJ2-5. The CDR3 contains 15 residues. Looked up from germline, CDR1 is SEHNR and CDR2 is FQNEAQ (reference sequence). CDR3 amino acids: CASSSGQGGGETQYF. The CDR3 DNA reads TGTGCCAGCAGCTCGGGACAGGGGGGCGGAGAGACCCAGTACTTC.

This clonotype has just a few counts. The rearrangement links TRBV12-3 or TRBV12-4 to TRBJ1-1; the D gene is possibly TRBD1 (6 bases). The V end was cut by 3 bases, the J end by 6 bases, with 14 bases between. The CDR3 loop spans 14 amino acids. In nucleotides, the CDR3 is TGTGCCAGCAGTTTCGGCAGGGGCGTCCCTGAAGCTTTCTTT. Translating it yields CASSFGRGVPEAFF.

This chain links TRBV7-8 with TRBJ2-7, with TRBD1 matching 7 bases. The J segment lost 1 base and the V segment lost 2 bases, leaving 5 bases of the junction unmatched. This CDR3 has 15 residues. Per germline, CDR1 SGHVS and CDR2 FQNEAQ. CDR3 protein: CASSLNRGPSYEQYF. Here the CDR3 DNA reads TGTGCCAGCAGCTTAAACAGGGGCCCTTCCTACGAGCAGTACTTC. Variable domain in full (rest from reference TRBV7-8 and TRBJ2-7): GAGVSQSPRYKVAKRGQDVALRCDPISGHVSLFWYQQALGQGPEFLTYFQNEAQLDKSGLPSDRFFAERPEGSVSTLKIQRTQQEDSAVYLCASSLNRGPSYEQYFGPGTRLTVT.

V is TRBV6-5 and J is TRBJ2-5, with 10 bases identical to TRBD2. The germline gives CDR1 MNHEY, CDR2 SVGAGI. Trimming cost V 0 bases and J 4 bases; bases outside gene matches: 2. The CDR3 spans 15 residues. In DNA, the CDR3 is TGTGCCAGCAGTTACTCACTAGCGGGGAGAGAGACCCAGTACTTC. The encoded protein is CASSYSLAGRETQYF.

The rearrangement joins TRBV10-3 to TRBJ2-4; no clear D. The J call may be incorrect, as the DNA end agrees better with TRBJ2-7. Germline lookup yields CDR1 ENHRY and CDR2 SYGVKD. The CDR3 is 14 amino acids. CDR3 nucleotides: TGTGCCATCAGTGAAAAGGCACGCCGATACGAGCAGTACTTC. Translation gives CAISEKARRYEQYF.

This sequence joins TRBV27 and TRBJ1-1; D possibly corresponds to TRBD1 (6 bases). Trimming stripped 4 bases from V and 3 bases from J, with 12 bases between. The germline gives CDR1 MNHEY, CDR2 SMNVEV (reference sequence). The CDR3 runs 14 residues. The CDR3 DNA is TGTGCCAGCAGTTCCCCGGGGGCTTACACTGAAGCTTTCTTT. The encoded protein is CASSSPGAYTEAFF.

The genes are TRBV28 and TRBJ1-2, with TRBD1 as a possible D gene (5 bases). Germline loops: CDR1 MDHEN, CDR2 SYDVKM. This CDR3 has 15 amino acids. Trimming stripped 9 bases from V and 2 bases from J, with 19 bases between. In nucleotides, the CDR3 is TGTGCCAGTAGTCCCGCCAGACAGTCCAACTATGGCTACACCTTC. It is translated as CASSPARQSNYGYTF.

This clonotype was counted a few times. This chain uses TRBV7-2 with TRBJ2-3; D remains unclear. Looked up from germline, CDR1 is SGHTA and CDR2 is FQGNSA. Trimming removed 5 bases from V and 2 bases from J, with 11 bases in between. The CDR3 consists of 14 residues. The CDR3 DNA reads TGTGCCAGCAGCCCCGGACGATACACAGATACGCAGTATTTT. It is translated as CASSPGRYTDTQYF.